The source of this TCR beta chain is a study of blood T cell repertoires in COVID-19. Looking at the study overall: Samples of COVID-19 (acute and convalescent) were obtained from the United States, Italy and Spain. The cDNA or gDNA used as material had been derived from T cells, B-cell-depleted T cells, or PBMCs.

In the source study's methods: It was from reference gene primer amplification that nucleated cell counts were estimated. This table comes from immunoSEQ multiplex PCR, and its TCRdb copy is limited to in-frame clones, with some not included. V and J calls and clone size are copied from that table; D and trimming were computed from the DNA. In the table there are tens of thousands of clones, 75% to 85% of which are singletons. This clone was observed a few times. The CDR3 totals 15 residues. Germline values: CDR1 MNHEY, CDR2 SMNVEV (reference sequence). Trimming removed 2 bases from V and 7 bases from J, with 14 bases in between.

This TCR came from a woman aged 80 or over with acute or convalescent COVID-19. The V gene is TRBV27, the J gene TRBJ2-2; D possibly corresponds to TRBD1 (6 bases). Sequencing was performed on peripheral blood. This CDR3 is CASSLIRGAGGELFF. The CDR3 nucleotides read TGTGCCAGCAGTTTAATCAGGGGCGCTGGCGGGGAGCTGTTTTTT.